A single sample gave rise to the 24 T cell receptor beta chains below, sequenced in a study of blood T cell repertoires in COVID-19. Method: immunoSEQ multiplex PCR; TCRdb's copy keeps in-frame clones and lacks some. This sample has about 80,000 clones, with roughly 80% found just once. The sample consisted of peripheral blood. The receptors here all came from a woman aged 70 to 79 with acute or convalescent COVID-19.

J is TRBJ1-4 and V is TRBV12-3 or TRBV12-4, with D perhaps TRBD1 (5 bases). This CDR3 has 13 residues. The ends were cut back, 1 base at V and 7 bases at J, with 7 bases in the middle. CDR3 protein: CASSLGQGEKLFF. The CDR3 DNA sequence: TGTGCCAGCAGTTTAGGGCAGGGTGAAAAACTGTTTTTT.

The chain employs TRBV11-2 and TRBJ2-1; D is uncertain. Germline V gene lookup returns CDR1 SGHAT and CDR2 FQNNGV. The CDR3 spans 13 residues. Trimming left V 5 bases short and J 3 bases short, with 8 bases between. In nucleotides, the CDR3 is TGTGCCAGCAGCCCCCGAGTCTACAATGAGCAGTTCTTC. Protein product: CASSPRVYNEQFF.

This clone showed up just once. The chain couples TRBV7-7 to TRBJ2-2; 8 nucleotides match TRBD1. The CDR3 runs 16 residues. Germline CDR1 reads SSHAT; CDR2 reads FNYEAQ (reference sequence). J gave up 7 bases and V 5 bases, and 12 bases lay outside the gene matches. This CDR3 reads CASSLGQGGVLGELFF. CDR3 DNA sequence: TGTGCCAGCAGCCTCGGACAGGGCGGGGTTCTCGGGGAGCTGTTTTTT.

This sequence joins TRBV2 and TRBJ1-2; unclear D gene. The CDR3 sequence is 15 residues long. The V and J ends lost 6 bases and 2 bases respectively, with 16 bases between them. CDR1 is SNHLY, CDR2 FYNNEI, per germline. In nucleotides, the CDR3 is TGTGCCAGCAGCCGTTCTGAGGCGCTAAACTATGGCTACACCTTC. Protein sequence: CASSRSEALNYGYTF.

This rearrangement joins TRBV9 to TRBJ1-1, with D hard to call. Per the germline V gene, CDR1 is SGDLS and CDR2 is YYNGEE. Trimming removed 0 bases at V and 1 base at J, with 7 bases between. The CDR3 sequence is 14 residues long. The DNA of the CDR3 is TGTGCCAGCAGCGTAGGAGGGAGGAACACTGAAGCTTTCTTT. The encoded protein is CASSVGGRNTEAFF.

This chain uses TRBV28 with TRBJ2-1, with TRBD2 identical over 10 bases. This CDR3 spans 16 amino acids. The V gene end was trimmed by 5 bases and the J gene end by 4 bases; junction bases not matched to a gene: 8. The germline gives CDR1 MDHEN, CDR2 SYDVKM. CDR3 DNA: TGTGCCAGCAGTAGCACTAGCGGGACCGTTTACAATGAGCAGTTCTTC. Translating gives CASSSTSGTVYNEQFF.

The chain has TRBV5-4 and TRBJ2-7, with TRBD2 matching 8 bases. The germline V gene encodes CDR1 SGHNT and CDR2 YYREEE (reference sequence). J was trimmed by 6 bases and V by 0 bases; bases with no gene match: 8. This CDR3 is built from 15 residues. The CDR3 bases are TGTGCCAGCAGCTTGGCCATTAGCGGGATCCGCGAGCAGTACTTC. Translated: CASSLAISGIREQYF.

A single count supports this clone. The J gene is TRBJ1-2, the V gene TRBV7-9; TRBD1 might be the D (5 bases). The CDR3 runs 19 residues. Germline assignment: CDR1 SEHNR and CDR2 FQNEAQ (reference sequence). Trimming removed 2 bases at V and 3 bases at J, with 25 bases between. DNA for the CDR3: TGTGCCAGCAGCTTACCGGCCGGGGGAGTAGATTATTACGACTATGGCTACACCTTC. It specifies CASSLPAGGVDYYDYGYTF.

The chain couples TRBV5-5 to TRBJ1-2; 7 bases agree with TRBD1. Germline CDR1 reads SGHKS; CDR2 reads YYEKEE (reference sequence). V was clipped by 3 bases and J by 5 bases; unmatched bases: 7. This CDR3 comprises 14 residues. CDR3 region: CASSWDSSIYGYTF. The DNA for the CDR3 is TGTGCCAGCAGCTGGGACAGCAGCATTTATGGCTACACCTTC.

About this clone: One base away lies a much larger clone, so this may be a sequencing read error. Other nucleotide sequences in the sample specify the same CDR3. This chain links TRBV6-2 or TRBV6-3 with TRBJ1-5; D unresolved. The CDR3 consists of 15 residues. Germline V gene data show CDR1 as MNHEY and CDR2 as SVGEGT. CDR3 sequence reads: CASSFGSHSNQPQHF. As DNA, the CDR3 is TGTGCCAGCAGTTTTGGCAGTCATAGCAATCAACCCCAGCATTTT.

The chain uses TRBV18 and TRBJ2-1; 10 nucleotides match TRBD2. CDR1 and CDR2 (germline): KGHSH, LQKENI. This CDR3 region has 15 residues. V trimming: 3 bases; J trimming: 7 bases; junction bases outside the gene matches: 6. The CDR3 protein is CASSPRTSGLNEQFF. DNA for the CDR3: TGTGCCAGCTCACCTAGGACTAGCGGATTAAATGAGCAGTTCTTC.

V usage is TRBV21-1 and J usage is TRBJ2-3; the table's D gene call, TRBD2, was not cross checked with the DNA. TRBV21-1 is an annotated pseudogene. This CDR3 has 15 amino acids. CDR3 bases: TGTGCCATCCGGTTGCGGGAGGGCCAGTCAGATACGCAGTATTTT. Translating it yields CAIRLREGQSDTQYF.

The gene calls are TRBV10-1 and TRBJ1-2; 11 bases are a match to TRBD1. V lost 2 bases and J lost 4; bases outside the gene matches: 9. The CDR3 contains 17 residues. CDR1 is WNHNN, CDR2 SYGVQD, per germline (reference sequence). This CDR3 reads CASSEGTGGSKLYGYTF. CDR3 nucleotides: TGCGCCAGCAGTGAGGGGACAGGGGGAAGCAAGCTCTATGGCTACACCTTC.

The genes are TRBV4-2 and TRBJ2-7; 13 bases fit TRBD2. CDR3 length: 17 residues. V lost 0 bases to trimming and J lost 1 base; unmatched junction nucleotides: 3. Germline loops: CDR1 LGHNA, CDR2 YNFKEQ. The CDR3 protein is CASSQDGTSGISYEQYF. CDR3 nucleotides: TGTGCCAGCAGCCAAGACGGGACTAGCGGGATTTCCTACGAGCAGTACTTC.

This clone was seen only a few times. The rearrangement joins TRBV19 to TRBJ2-1; 8 nucleotides align to TRBD2. The V gene end was trimmed by 3 bases and the J gene end by 0 bases; junction bases not matched to a gene: 7. In germline, CDR1 is LNHDA, CDR2 SQIVND (reference sequence). CDR3 length: 17 residues. CDR3 amino acids: CASSMSSGRSSYNEQFF. The CDR3 DNA sequence: TGTGCCAGTAGTATGTCTAGCGGGCGAAGCTCCTACAATGAGCAGTTCTTC.

The chain joins TRBV9 to TRBJ1-1; TRBD1 matches 9 bases. The V gene's germline CDR1 is SGDLS and CDR2 YYNGEE. The V gene end was trimmed by 4 bases and the J gene end by 1 base; junction bases not matched to a gene: 8. The CDR3 is 16 residues long. The CDR3 reads CASSTRQGVGNTEAFF. CDR3 DNA: TGTGCCAGCAGCACCCGACAGGGGGTGGGGAACACTGAAGCTTTCTTT.

The V gene is TRBV29-1, the J gene TRBJ1-4, with 7 bases identical to TRBD1. From germline, CDR1 is SQVTM and CDR2 ANQGSEA. This CDR3 has 15 amino acids. V gave up 0 bases and J gave up 4 bases; unmatched junction bases: 5. CDR3 sequence: CSVEETGQINEKLFF. The CDR3 DNA is TGCAGCGTTGAAGAGACAGGGCAGATTAATGAAAAACTGTTTTTT.

The chain joins TRBV30 to TRBJ2-1; 7 positions match TRBD2. J gave up 5 bases and V 0 bases, and 4 bases lay outside the gene matches. The CDR3 runs to 14 residues. Germline CDR1 is GTSNPN and CDR2 is SVGIG (reference sequence). CDR3 protein: CAWSVKLANNEQFF. CDR3 bases: TGTGCCTGGAGTGTCAAACTAGCGAACAATGAGCAGTTCTTC.

The rearrangement links TRBV30 to TRBJ1-1; 7 bases are a match to TRBD1. This CDR3 spans 13 amino acids. The ends lost 5 bases at V and 5 bases at J; junction bases unmatched: 8. Germline V gives CDR1 GTSNPN, CDR2 SVGIG (reference sequence). The CDR3, as DNA: TGTGCCTGGTCCAAGGGGGCGAGAACTGAAGCTTTCTTT. Protein: CAWSKGARTEAFF.

The rearrangement joins TRBV14 to TRBJ2-2; D is perhaps TRBD1 (5 bases). The CDR3 runs 13 residues. CDR1 and CDR2 (germline): SGHDN, FVKESK. Trimming shortened V by 4 bases and J by 5 bases, and 8 bases separated the two germline ends. DNA for the CDR3: TGTGCCAGCAGCCGACAGAGTACCGGGGAGCTGTTTTTT. Residues: CASSRQSTGELFF. The whole variable domain, remainder taken from reference TRBV14 and TRBJ2-2, is EAGVTQFPSHSVIEKGQTVTLRCDPISGHDNLYWYRRVMGKEIKFLLHFVKESKQDESGMPNNRFLAERTGGTYSTLKVQPAELEDSGVYFCASSRQSTGELFFGEGSRLTVL.

The rearrangement uses TRBV30 and TRBJ1-5; D uncertain. Germline-derived CDR1 and CDR2 are GTSNPN and SVGIG (reference sequence). Trimming removed 0 bases from V and 5 bases from J, with 11 bases in between. This CDR3 is 14 amino acids long. As DNA, the CDR3 is TGTGCCTGGAGTGTCCCATACGGGGATCAGCCCCAGCATTTT. Translating gives CAWSVPYGDQPQHF. Full variable domain (remainder filled in from reference TRBV30 and TRBJ1-5): SQTIHQWPATLVQPVGSPLSLECTVEGTSNPNLYWYRQAAGRGLQLLFYSVGIGQISSEVPQNLSASRPQDRQFILSSKKLLLSDSGFYLCAWSVPYGDQPQHFGDGTRLSIL.

This chain joins TRBV5-4 and TRBJ1-2; D gene ambiguous. Germline V gives CDR1 SGHNT, CDR2 YYREEE (reference sequence). Trimming cost V 6 bases and J 4 bases, with 16 bases left between them. CDR3 size: 14 residues. The CDR3 region has the DNA TGTGCCAGCACCCTTGGAGGAAAATTCTATGGCTACACCTTC. This codes for CASTLGGKFYGYTF.

This rearrangement joins TRBV5-3 to TRBJ1-5; TRBD1 agrees at 10 bases. TRBV5-3 is designated an ORF whose function remains uncertain. Trimming at V came to 5 bases and at J to 5 bases, leaving 10 bases not matched to a gene. The CDR3 covers 16 residues. This CDR3 reads CARRADRDRGHQPQHF. Here the CDR3 DNA reads TGTGCCAGAAGGGCCGACAGGGACAGGGGCCATCAGCCCCAGCATTTT.

This chain links TRBV7-9 with TRBJ1-2, with 8 positions matching TRBD1. From germline, CDR1 is SEHNR and CDR2 FQNEAQ (reference sequence). The length of the CDR3 is 13 residues. With 6 bases clipped from V and 8 bases from J, the junction kept 8 bases outside the gene matches. For the CDR3, the DNA is TGTGCCAGCAGTTTGGACAGGGTGGGCGGCTACACCTTC. Its protein product is CASSLDRVGGYTF.